This record concerns one T cell receptor beta chain sequence. PCR used 60 Vbeta primers and 13 Jbeta primers. TCRdb's table, derived via immunoSEQ multiplex PCR, lists solely in-frame clones and lacks some. The table shows about 190,000 clones, with approximately 70% occurring only once. This specimen comes from a study of cytomegalovirus exposure and HLA in healthy donors. Study-level information: Inside one of the first data releases sat some 85 million unique TCRs taken from HLA-typed donors.

This CDR3 contains 14 residues. V lost 0 bases to trimming and J lost 6 bases; unmatched junction nucleotides: 5. CDR1 and CDR2 (germline): MNHNS, SASEGT. This chain connects TRBV6-1 to TRBJ2-7; 7 positions match TRBD2. The sample was PBMCs. The TCR was taken from a woman aged 25 to 45 in good health and CMV-seropositive. CDR3: CASSEAGGSGEQYF. The CDR3 bases are TGTGCCAGCAGTGAAGCGGGAGGGTCAGGCGAGCAGTACTTC.